One TCR beta chain is described in this entry. The data were obtained in a study of blood T cell repertoires in COVID-19. Study-wide background: T cells, B-cell-depleted T cells, or PBMCs supplied cDNA or gDNA.

Original analysis: It was from reference gene primer amplification that nucleated cell counts were estimated. Using immunoSEQ multiplex PCR, the repertoire was profiled, and TCRdb retains in-frame clones only, with some absent. V and J calls and clone size follow that table, whereas D and trimming were derived from the DNA. In the table there are 210,000 or so clones, 65% to 85% of which are singletons. CDR3 size: 16 residues. Trimming left V 5 bases short and J 2 bases short, with 19 bases between. Germline assignment: CDR1 SGHNT and CDR2 YYREEE (reference sequence). The source of this sequence is a young man with acute COVID-19. Sequenced sample: PBMCs or T cells enriched from blood (not recorded which). The genes are TRBV5-4 and TRBJ2-5; D is unclear. CDR3 region: CASRPGGSRSQETQYF. CDR3 sequence (DNA): TGTGCCAGCAGACCCGGCGGCTCCCGTAGTCAAGAGACCCAGTACTTC.